This paragraph covers one TCR beta chain sequence. The data were taken from a study of cytomegalovirus exposure and HLA in healthy donors. PCR used 60 Vbeta primers and 13 Jbeta primers. The repertoire was sequenced with immunoSEQ multiplex PCR; TCRdb's copy has only in-frame clones and lacks some. Of over 150,000 clones listed, 75% to 90% were seen once; the top ten hold about 4.5%. V lost 3 bases and J 9 bases, leaving 15 bases between the germline ends. The CDR3 has 13 residues. Germline values: CDR1 SNHLY, CDR2 FYNNEI. Sequences were obtained from PBMCs. The chain combines TRBV2 with TRBJ2-7; a possible D gene is TRBD1 (6 bases). The receptor was derived from a man aged 30 to 45 in good health and CMV-seronegative. The CDR3 nucleotides read TGTGCCAGCAGTGACGGGACAAAGCCGGGGCAGTACTTC. Protein product: CASSDGTKPGQYF.